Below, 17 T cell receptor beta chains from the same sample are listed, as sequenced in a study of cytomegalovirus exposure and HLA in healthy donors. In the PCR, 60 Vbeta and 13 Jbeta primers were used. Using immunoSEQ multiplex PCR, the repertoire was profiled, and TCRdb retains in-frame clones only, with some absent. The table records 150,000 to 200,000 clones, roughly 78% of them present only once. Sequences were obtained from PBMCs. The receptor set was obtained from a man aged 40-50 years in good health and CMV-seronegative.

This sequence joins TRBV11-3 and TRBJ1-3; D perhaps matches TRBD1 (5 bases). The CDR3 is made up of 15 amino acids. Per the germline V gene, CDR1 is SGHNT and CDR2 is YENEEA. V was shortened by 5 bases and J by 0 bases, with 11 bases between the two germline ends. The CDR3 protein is CASSLHGGSGNTIYF. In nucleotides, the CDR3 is TGTGCCAGCAGCCTACACGGGGGCTCTGGAAACACCATATATTTT. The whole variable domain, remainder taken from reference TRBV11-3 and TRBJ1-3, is EAGVVQSPRYKIIEKKQPVAFWCNPISGHNTLYWYLQNLGQGPELLIRYENEEAVDDSQLPKDRFSAERLKGVDSTLKIQPAELGDSAVYLCASSLHGGSGNTIYFGEGSWLTVV.

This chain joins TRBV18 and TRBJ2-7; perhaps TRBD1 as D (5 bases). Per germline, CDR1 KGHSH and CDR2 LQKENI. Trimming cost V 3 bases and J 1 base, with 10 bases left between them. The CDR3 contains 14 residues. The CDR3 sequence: CASSPRRESYEQYF. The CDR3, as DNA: TGTGCCAGCTCACCCCGCAGGGAATCCTACGAGCAGTACTTC.

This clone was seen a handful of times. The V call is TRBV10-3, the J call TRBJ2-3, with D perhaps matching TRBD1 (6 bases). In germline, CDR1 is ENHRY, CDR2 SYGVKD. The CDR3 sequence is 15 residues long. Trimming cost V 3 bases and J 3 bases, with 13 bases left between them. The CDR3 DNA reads TGTGCCATCAGTGAAGTCCAGGGGCAGACAGATACGCAGTATTTT. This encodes CAISEVQGQTDTQYF.

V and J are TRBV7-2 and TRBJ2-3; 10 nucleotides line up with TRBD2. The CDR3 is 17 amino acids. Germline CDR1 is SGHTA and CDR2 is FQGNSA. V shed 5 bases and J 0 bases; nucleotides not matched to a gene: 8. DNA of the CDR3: TGTGCCAGCAGCCCCCGGTCTAGCGGGAGTAGCACAGATACGCAGTATTTT. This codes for CASSPRSSGSSTDTQYF.

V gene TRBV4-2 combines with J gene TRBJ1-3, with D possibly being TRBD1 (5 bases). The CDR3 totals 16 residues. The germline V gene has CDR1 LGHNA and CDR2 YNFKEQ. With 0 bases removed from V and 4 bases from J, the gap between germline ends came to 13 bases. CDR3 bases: TGTGCCAGCAGCCAAGATGACCGGGGGAGCGGAAACACCATATATTTT. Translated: CASSQDDRGSGNTIYF.

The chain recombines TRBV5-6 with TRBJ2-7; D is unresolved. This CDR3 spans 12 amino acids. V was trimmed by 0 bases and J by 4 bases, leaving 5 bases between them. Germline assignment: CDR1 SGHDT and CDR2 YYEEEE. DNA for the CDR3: TGTGCCAGCAGCTTGGGGCTTTACGAGCAGTACTTC. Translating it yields CASSLGLYEQYF.

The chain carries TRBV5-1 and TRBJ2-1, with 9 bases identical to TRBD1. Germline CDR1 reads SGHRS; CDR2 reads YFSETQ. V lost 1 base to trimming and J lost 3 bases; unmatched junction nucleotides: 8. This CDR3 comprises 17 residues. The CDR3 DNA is TGCGCCAGCAGCTTGAAGCTCTGGGACAGGGACTACAATGAGCAGTTCTTC. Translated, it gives CASSLKLWDRDYNEQFF.

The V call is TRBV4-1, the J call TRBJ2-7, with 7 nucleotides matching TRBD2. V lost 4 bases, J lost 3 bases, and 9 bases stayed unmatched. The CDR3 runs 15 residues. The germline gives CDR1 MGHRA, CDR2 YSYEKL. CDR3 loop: CASSLTSAEYYEQYF. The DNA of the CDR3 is TGCGCCAGCAGCCTTACTAGCGCGGAATACTACGAGCAGTACTTC.

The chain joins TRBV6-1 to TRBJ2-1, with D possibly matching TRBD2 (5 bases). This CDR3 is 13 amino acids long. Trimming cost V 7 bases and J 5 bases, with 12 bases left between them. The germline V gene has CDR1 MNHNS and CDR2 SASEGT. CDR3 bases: TGTGCCAGCAAGCGGCAGGAGAACAATGAGCAGTTCTTC. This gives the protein CASKRQENNEQFF.

The CDR3 loop reads CASSQEGTSADTQYF. The CDR3 DNA sequence: TGCGCCAGCAGCCAAGAGGGGACTAGTGCAGATACGCAGTATTTT. The V and J genes are TRBV4-1 and TRBJ2-3, with 8 nucleotides matching TRBD2. The CDR3 spans 15 residues. J was trimmed by 4 bases and V by 0 bases; bases with no gene match: 3. CDR1 and CDR2 (germline): MGHRA, YSYEKL.

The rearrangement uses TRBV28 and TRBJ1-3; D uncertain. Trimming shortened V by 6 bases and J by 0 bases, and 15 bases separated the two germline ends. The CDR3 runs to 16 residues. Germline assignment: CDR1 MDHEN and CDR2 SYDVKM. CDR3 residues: CASRPRQGNSGNTIYF. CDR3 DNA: TGTGCCAGCAGACCGCGACAAGGAAACTCTGGAAACACCATATATTTT.

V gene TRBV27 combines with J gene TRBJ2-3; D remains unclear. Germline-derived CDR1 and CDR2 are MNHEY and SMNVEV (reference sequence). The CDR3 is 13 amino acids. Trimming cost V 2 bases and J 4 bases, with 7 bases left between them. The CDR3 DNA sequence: TGTGCCAGCAGTTTAAACTACCCAGATACGCAGTATTTT. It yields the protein CASSLNYPDTQYF.

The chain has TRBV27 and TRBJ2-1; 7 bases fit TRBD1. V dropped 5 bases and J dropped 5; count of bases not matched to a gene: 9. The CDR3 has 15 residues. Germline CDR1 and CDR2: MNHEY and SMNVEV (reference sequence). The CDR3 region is CASSHTGVGDNEQFF. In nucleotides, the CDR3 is TGTGCCAGCAGTCACACAGGGGTCGGAGACAATGAGCAGTTCTTC.

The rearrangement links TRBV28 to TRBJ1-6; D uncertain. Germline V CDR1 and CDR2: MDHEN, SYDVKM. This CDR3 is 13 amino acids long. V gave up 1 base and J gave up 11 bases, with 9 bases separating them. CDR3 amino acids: CASSLLRGAPLHF. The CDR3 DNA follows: TGTGCCAGCAGTTTATTGCGGGGAGCACCCCTCCACTTT.

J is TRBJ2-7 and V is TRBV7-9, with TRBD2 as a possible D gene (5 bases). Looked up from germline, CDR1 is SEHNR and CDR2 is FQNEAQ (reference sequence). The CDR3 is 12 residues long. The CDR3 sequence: CSTTGIEYEQYF. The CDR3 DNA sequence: TGTTCCACCACGGGGATAGAGTACGAGCAGTACTTC.

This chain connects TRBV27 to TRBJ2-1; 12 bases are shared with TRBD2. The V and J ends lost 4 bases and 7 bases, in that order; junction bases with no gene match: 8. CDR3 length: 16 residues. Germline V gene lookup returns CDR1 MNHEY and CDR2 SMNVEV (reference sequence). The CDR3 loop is CASSSRLAGVGNEQFF. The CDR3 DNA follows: TGTGCCAGCAGTTCAAGACTAGCGGGAGTCGGAAATGAGCAGTTCTTC.

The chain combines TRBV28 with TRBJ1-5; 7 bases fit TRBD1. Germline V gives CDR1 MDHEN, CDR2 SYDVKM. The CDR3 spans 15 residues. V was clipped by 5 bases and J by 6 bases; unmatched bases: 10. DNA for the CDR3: TGTGCCAGCAGTACGAGACAGGGAGGTATTCAGCCCCAGCATTTT. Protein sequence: CASSTRQGGIQPQHF.